Presented here are 19 T cell receptor beta chains from one specimen sequenced in a study of control samples from healthy donors and cancer patients. Profiling relied on immunoSEQ multiplex PCR, and the TCRdb table lists in-frame clones only, not all of them. The table lists about 160,000 clones, 93% of them singletons. The sequenced material came from blood. These receptors all come from a woman aged 60-70 years in good health.

The chain couples TRBV4-3 to TRBJ2-2; 14 nucleotides line up with TRBD2. The germline gives CDR1 LGHNA, CDR2 YSLEER. J gave up 4 bases and V 4 bases, and 2 bases lay outside the gene matches. The CDR3 sequence is 16 residues long. The chain's CDR3 is CASSPGLAGATGELFF. The CDR3 nucleotides read TGCGCCAGCAGCCCGGGACTAGCGGGGGCCACCGGGGAGCTGTTTTTT.

The rearrangement joins TRBV4-2 to TRBJ2-2; 9 bases fit TRBD2. V gave up 1 base and J gave up 7 bases; unmatched junction bases: 10. The germline V gene encodes CDR1 LGHNA and CDR2 YNFKEQ. This CDR3 comprises 17 residues. In nucleotides, the CDR3 is TGTGCCAGCAGCCAAGCCGGAGCGGGGGGTTGGGGCGGGGAGCTGTTTTTT. Protein product: CASSQAGAGGWGGELFF.

The chain carries TRBV27 and TRBJ2-2; 7 nucleotides line up with TRBD1. The CDR3 sequence is 14 residues long. V was pared by 5 bases and J by 5 bases, with 5 bases of the junction left unmatched. Germline loops: CDR1 MNHEY, CDR2 SMNVEV (reference sequence). CDR3 sequence: CASSQGVRTGELFF. The CDR3 bases are TGTGCCAGCAGTCAGGGGGTTCGGACCGGGGAGCTGTTTTTT.

This chain connects TRBV12-3 or TRBV12-4 to TRBJ2-1, with 11 bases that match TRBD1. V gave up 5 bases and J gave up 12 bases; unmatched junction bases: 6. The CDR3 loop spans 13 amino acids. This CDR3 is CASSPDRGLGQFF. The DNA of the CDR3 is TGTGCCAGCAGTCCGGACAGGGGGCTCGGGCAGTTCTTC.

The V gene is TRBV6-2 or TRBV6-3, the J gene TRBJ1-1, with D perhaps matching TRBD1 (5 bases). Germline V CDR1 and CDR2: MNHEY, SVGEGT. V was shortened by 1 base and J by 7 bases, with 7 bases between the two germline ends. The CDR3 loop spans 12 amino acids. The CDR3 coding sequence is TGTGCCAGCAGTTACTGGCAGGGTGAAGCTTTCTTT. This encodes CASSYWQGEAFF.

The chain carries TRBV7-6 and TRBJ2-2; D perhaps matches TRBD1 (5 bases). The V and J ends lost 5 bases and 6 bases respectively, with 19 bases between them. Looked up from germline, CDR1 is SGHVS and CDR2 is FNYEAQ. The CDR3 sequence is 16 residues long. This chain's CDR3 is CASSHGAEPPAGELFF. In nucleotides, the CDR3 is TGTGCCAGCAGCCATGGGGCGGAACCGCCAGCCGGGGAGCTGTTTTTT.

The V gene is TRBV7-3, the J gene TRBJ2-7; TRBD1 agrees at 9 bases. The germline CDR1 and CDR2 sequences are SGHTA and FQGTGA. The V gene end was trimmed by 6 bases and the J gene end by 6 bases; junction bases not matched to a gene: 6. CDR3 size: 13 residues. The CDR3 spells CASSRDRESEQYF. The CDR3 DNA reads TGTGCCAGCAGTCGGGACAGGGAGTCCGAGCAGTACTTC.

This clone was counted once. This sequence joins TRBV29-1 and TRBJ1-2, with 7 bases identical to TRBD1. Germline values: CDR1 SQVTM, CDR2 ANQGSEA. The trim removed 3 bases at V and 8 bases at J, leaving 9 bases unmatched. The CDR3 loop spans 13 amino acids. CDR3 in DNA: TGCAGCGTTGACCGACAGGGAACGGGAGGCTACACCTTC. Translating it yields CSVDRQGTGGYTF.

J is TRBJ1-2 and V is TRBV19; D possibly corresponds to TRBD1 (6 bases). The CDR3 has 14 amino acids. Trimming took 7 bases from V and 6 from J, leaving 18 bases between them. Germline loops: CDR1 LNHDA, CDR2 SQIVND (reference sequence). The CDR3: CASNSGGLGDGYTF. The CDR3 coding sequence is TGTGCCAGTAACTCCGGGGGGCTTGGAGATGGCTACACCTTC.

This chain uses TRBV7-2 with TRBJ2-1; D gene unclear. The CDR3 is 13 amino acids. V lost 7 bases to trimming and J lost 0 bases, with 7 bases between them. Germline CDR1 and CDR2: SGHTA and FQGNSA. CDR3 in amino acids: CASNNSSYNEQFF. The CDR3 DNA follows: TGTGCCAGCAACAACAGCTCCTACAATGAGCAGTTCTTC.

In this sample, this clone turned up once. The CDR3 region has the DNA TGTGCCAGCAGTGCCCTGGGACAGGGAAATGGCTACACCTTC. Translating gives CASSALGQGNGYTF. V gene TRBV27 combines with J gene TRBJ1-2, with 9 bases matching TRBD1. Losses at the gene ends were 5 bases for V and 6 bases for J; bases not matched to a gene: 7. CDR3 size: 14 residues. Germline values: CDR1 MNHEY, CDR2 SMNVEV (reference sequence).

The rearrangement links TRBV4-3 to TRBJ1-2; 10 bases are shared with TRBD1. The CDR3 consists of 15 residues. Germline values: CDR1 LGHNA, CDR2 YSLEER. Unmatched junction bases numbered 6, after V lost 1 base and J lost 7 bases. The chain's CDR3 is CASSQGRQGALGYTF. The CDR3 nucleotides read TGCGCCAGCAGCCAAGGAAGACAGGGGGCGCTTGGCTACACCTTC.

The gene calls are TRBV27 and TRBJ2-7, with D tentatively TRBD1 (5 bases). CDR1 is MNHEY, CDR2 SMNVEV, per germline (reference sequence). The CDR3 contains 14 residues. The ends were cut back, 5 bases at V and 2 bases at J, with 13 bases in the middle. For the CDR3, the DNA is TGTGCCAGCAGTCCCCGGACGGACACCTACGAGCAGTACTTC. Its protein is CASSPRTDTYEQYF.

The V gene is TRBV29-1, the J gene TRBJ1-1, with D perhaps TRBD1 (5 bases). Between the trimmed V and J ends, which lost 5 bases and 4 bases, there was a span of 17 bases. Germline assignment: CDR1 SQVTM and CDR2 ANQGSEA. The CDR3 runs to 14 residues. The CDR3 loop is CSVHLARGGTEAFF. CDR3 nucleotides: TGCAGCGTTCACCTAGCGAGGGGAGGCACTGAAGCTTTCTTT. Full variable domain (remainder filled in from reference TRBV29-1 and TRBJ1-1): SAVISQKPSRDICQRGTSLTIQCQVDSQVTMMFWYRQQPGQSLTLIATANQGSEATYESGFVIDKFPISRPNLTFSTLTVSNMSPEDSSIYLCSVHLARGGTEAFFGQGTRLTVV.

J is TRBJ2-1 and V is TRBV10-1; TRBD2 agrees at 11 bases. Germline V gene data show CDR1 as WNHNN and CDR2 as SYGVQD (reference sequence). CDR3 size: 18 residues. Unmatched junction bases numbered 5, after V lost 1 base and J lost 0 bases. This CDR3 reads CASSELAGGPLSYNEQFF. For the CDR3, the DNA is TGCGCCAGCAGTGAGTTAGCGGGGGGGCCTCTCTCCTACAATGAGCAGTTCTTC.

The chain uses TRBV7-2 and TRBJ2-3, with D maybe TRBD2 (6 bases). Germline values: CDR1 SGHTA, CDR2 FQGNSA. This CDR3 has 17 residues. V lost 1 base and J 0 bases, leaving 14 bases between the germline ends. The CDR3 reads CASSLGRGRGSTDTQYF. DNA for the CDR3: TGTGCCAGCAGCTTAGGACGAGGGCGGGGAAGCACAGATACGCAGTATTTT.

The chain has TRBV30 and TRBJ2-3; 8 bases fit TRBD2. Germline CDR1 reads GTSNPN; CDR2 reads SVGIG (reference sequence). After removal of 0 bases from V and 4 bases from J, the junction contained 3 bases not matched to a gene. The CDR3 sequence is 14 residues long. The CDR3 loop reads CAWSVPGGSDTQYF. CDR3 in DNA: TGTGCCTGGAGTGTACCGGGAGGGTCAGATACGCAGTATTTT.

J is TRBJ2-7 and V is TRBV2, with TRBD2 identical over 11 bases. V lost 7 bases, J lost 3 bases, and 11 bases stayed unmatched. CDR3 length: 16 residues. Germline CDR1 and CDR2: SNHLY and FYNNEI. CDR3 bases: TGTGCCAGCACTTACGACGCTAGCGGGGGGCACTACGAGCAGTACTTC. Amino acid sequence: CASTYDASGGHYEQYF.

The chain joins TRBV4-2 to TRBJ1-2; D is undetermined. The CDR3 covers 16 residues. Trimming left V 0 bases short and J 3 bases short, with 14 bases between. Per the germline V gene, CDR1 is LGHNA and CDR2 is YNFKEQ. CDR3 bases: TGTGCCAGCAGCCAAGAGGATGGGCCCGCCTACTATGGCTACACCTTC. Its protein product is CASSQEDGPAYYGYTF.